These 13 T cell receptor beta chains were sequenced from one sample in a study of T cell responses to AZD1222 COVID-19 vaccine. Profiled with immunoSEQ multiplex PCR; TCRdb holds only in-frame clones, not every one. The sample has more than 100,000 clones, roughly 84% seen once; the top ten hold about 1.2%. The material sequenced was peripheral blood, taken on day 0 of AZD1222 vaccination. The source is an adult in good health.

The chain carries TRBV11-2 and TRBJ2-5, with D uncertain. The CDR3 totals 15 residues. Germline values: CDR1 SGHAT, CDR2 FQNNGV. The V end was cut by 5 bases, the J end by 1 base, with 14 bases between. Here the CDR3 DNA reads TGTGCCAGCAGCCCTTGGTATGGGATCCAAGAGACCCAGTACTTC. As protein: CASSPWYGIQETQYF.

The chain couples TRBV5-1 to TRBJ2-7; no firm D call. CDR1 SGHRS and CDR2 YFSETQ come from the germline V gene. V was trimmed by 2 bases and J by 3 bases, leaving 12 bases between them. The CDR3 is made up of 14 amino acids. The DNA of the CDR3 is TGCGCCAGCAGCTTAGGAGATGTGCTCTACGAGCAGTACTTC. Protein sequence: CASSLGDVLYEQYF.

The chain carries TRBV4-3 and TRBJ1-1; 7 nucleotides align to TRBD1. The CDR3 spans 18 residues. J was trimmed by 7 bases and V by 4 bases; bases with no gene match: 21. Per germline, CDR1 LGHNA and CDR2 YSLEER. CDR3 in amino acids: CASSLSRSGQLRGGEAFF. The CDR3 nucleotides read TGCGCCAGCAGCCTGAGCCGGTCGGGACAGCTCCGTGGGGGTGAAGCTTTCTTT.

The chain recombines TRBV6-5 with TRBJ1-4, with 7 bases fitting TRBD1. Germline lookup yields CDR1 MNHEY and CDR2 SVGAGI. After removal of 7 bases from V and 4 bases from J, the junction contained 6 bases not matched to a gene. This CDR3 contains 14 residues. In nucleotides, the CDR3 is TGTGCCAGCAACTCGGACAGGAATAATGAAAAACTGTTTTTT. Translating gives CASNSDRNNEKLFF.

The J gene is TRBJ1-5, the V gene TRBV19; 9 bases match TRBD1. CDR1 is LNHDA, CDR2 SQIVND, per germline (reference sequence). The CDR3 runs 17 residues. V gave up 3 bases and J gave up 2 bases; unmatched junction bases: 8. The CDR3, as DNA: TGTGCCAGTAGTATGGGGACAGGGTATGGGGGCAATCAGCCCCAGCATTTT. This sequence encodes CASSMGTGYGGNQPQHF.

CDR3 DNA: TGTGCCAGCAGCCCGCGTATAGGGAGCTCTGGAAACACCATATATTTT. Its protein is CASSPRIGSSGNTIYF. The chain employs TRBV9 and TRBJ1-3; no clear D. The CDR3 length is 16 residues. Germline CDR1 reads SGDLS; CDR2 reads YYNGEE. V lost 4 bases and J lost 0, with 14 bases in between. The full variable domain, its missing parts supplied by reference TRBV9 and TRBJ1-3, is DSGVTQTPKHLITATGQRVTLRCSPRSGDLSVYWYQQSLDQGLQFLIQYYNGEERAKGNILERFSAQQFPDLHSELNLSSLELGDSALYFCASSPRIGSSGNTIYFGEGSWLTVV.

The chain links TRBV2 to TRBJ1-6; 11 bases map to TRBD1. The junction had 6 bases not matched to a gene; V was cut back by 6 bases and J by 2 bases. There are 17 residues in the CDR3. Looked up from germline, CDR1 is SNHLY and CDR2 is FYNNEI. CDR3 region: CASRFGQGAAYNSPLHF. The CDR3 DNA reads as TGTGCCAGCAGATTCGGACAGGGGGCAGCCTATAATTCACCCCTCCACTTT.

V and J are TRBV11-2 and TRBJ1-2, with D maybe TRBD1 (6 bases). Trimming took off 5 bases at V and 7 bases at J, with 17 bases between the two ends. CDR3 length: 14 residues. Germline loops: CDR1 SGHAT, CDR2 FQNNGV. In DNA, the CDR3 is TGTGCCAGCAGCGCCACAGGGTCTCTGGGTGGCTACACCTTC. It encodes CASSATGSLGGYTF.

The V and J genes are TRBV10-3 and TRBJ1-1, with 7 bases that match TRBD1. CDR1 is ENHRY and CDR2 is SYGVKD in the germline V gene. The V and J ends lost 10 bases and 4 bases, in that order; junction bases with no gene match: 9. There are 13 residues in the CDR3. The CDR3 region is CATELDRATEAFF. The CDR3 DNA reads as TGTGCCACCGAACTTGACAGGGCCACTGAAGCTTTCTTT.

This chain joins TRBV27 and TRBJ1-1; no clear D gene. Between the trimmed V and J ends, which lost 2 bases and 12 bases, there was a span of 13 bases. CDR3 length: 12 residues. CDR1 MNHEY and CDR2 SMNVEV come from the germline V gene (reference sequence). CDR3 in amino acids: CASSLLGQMPFF. The CDR3 DNA is TGTGCCAGCAGTTTACTAGGGCAGATGCCTTTCTTT.

In this sample, this clone turned up a few times. This chain uses TRBV6-5 with TRBJ1-6; D is undetermined. The V gene's germline CDR1 is MNHEY and CDR2 SVGAGI. The CDR3 extends over 16 amino acids. Trimming pared 2 bases from V and 1 base from J, leaving 9 bases between. CDR3 protein: CASSYQRGSYNSPLHF. The CDR3 coding sequence is TGTGCCAGCAGTTACCAGCGGGGTTCCTATAATTCACCCCTCCACTTT.

This sequence joins TRBV27 and TRBJ1-1; maybe TRBD1 (6 bases). Per the germline V gene, CDR1 is MNHEY and CDR2 is SMNVEV (reference sequence). V was shortened by 6 bases and J by 1 base, with 12 bases between the two germline ends. This CDR3 is 14 amino acids long. The CDR3 here is CASSTGMGNTEAFF. In DNA, the CDR3 is TGTGCCAGCAGCACAGGGATGGGGAACACTGAAGCTTTCTTT.

V and J are TRBV11-2 and TRBJ2-6; D is unresolved. This CDR3 is 13 amino acids long. The germline V gene encodes CDR1 SGHAT and CDR2 FQNNGV. The V end was cut by 4 bases, the J end by 4 bases, with 5 bases between. DNA for the CDR3: TGTGCCAGCAGCTCCGCGGGGGCCAACGTCCTGACTTTC. Protein: CASSSAGANVLTF.